One sample yielded the 14 T cell receptor beta chains listed below, sequenced in a study of blood T cell repertoires in COVID-19 (dated by TCRdb to 2018 to 2021). The library was obtained by the immunoSEQ multiplex PCR assay. Imported from immuneACCESS, the table was reduced by TCRdb to in-frame sequences with V and J called. These copies leave out some clones; in studies compared against another copy, an unresolved V gene accounts for under half, and the cause of the remainder is not known. This sample comprises around 150,000 clones, around 81% of them detected only once. The top ten clones comprise less than 7% of the sample. Sequencing input: PBMCs or T cells enriched from blood (not recorded which). The receptors originated from a middle-aged woman who had recovered from COVID-19.

V usage is TRBV14 and J usage is TRBJ2-5; 7 bases fit TRBD2. This CDR3 is 13 amino acids long. CDR1 SGHDN and CDR2 FVKESK come from the germline V gene. V shed 6 bases and J 2 bases; nucleotides not matched to a gene: 3. The CDR3: CASSRGVQETQYF. CDR3 nucleotides: TGTGCCAGCAGTCGGGGGGTACAAGAGACCCAGTACTTC.

This clone has more than one count but fewer than ten. The chain has TRBV19 and TRBJ1-1; D is uncertain. V lost 5 bases to trimming and J lost 5 bases, with 18 bases between them. Germline assignment: CDR1 LNHDA and CDR2 SQIVND (reference sequence). The CDR3 has 15 amino acids. In nucleotides, the CDR3 is TGTGCCAGTAGTCCGTGGGAGGGTAAGGGTACTGAAGCTTTCTTT. It yields the protein CASSPWEGKGTEAFF.

The rearrangement uses TRBV7-3 and TRBJ2-3; 7 positions match TRBD2. The junction had 8 bases not matched to a gene; V was cut back by 5 bases and J by 3 bases. From germline, CDR1 is SGHTA and CDR2 FQGTGA. The CDR3 contains 15 residues. CDR3 bases: TGTGCCAGCAGCCCCTCGGGACTATCAACAGATACGCAGTATTTT. Amino acid sequence: CASSPSGLSTDTQYF. Together with reference TRBV7-3 and TRBJ2-3, the CDR3 gives the full variable domain: GAGVSQTPSNKVTEKGKYVELRCDPISGHTALYWYRQSLGQGPEFLIYFQGTGAADDSGLPNDRFFAVRPEGSVSTLKIQRTERGDSAVYLCASSPSGLSTDTQYFGPGTRLTVL.

The chain couples TRBV9 to TRBJ2-5; D uncertain. CDR3 length: 13 amino acids. V was pared by 4 bases and J by 2 bases, with 9 bases between. Germline loops: CDR1 SGDLS, CDR2 YYNGEE. CDR3 nucleotides: TGTGCCAGCAGCCGAGAACTTCAAGAGACCCAGTACTTC. Translation: CASSRELQETQYF.

J is TRBJ2-2 and V is TRBV30, with unresolved D. Germline CDR1 GTSNPN, CDR2 SVGIG (reference sequence). This CDR3 is built from 12 residues. V dropped 3 bases and J dropped 3 bases, with 5 bases sitting between them. The chain's CDR3 is CAWRPDTGELFF. The CDR3 nucleotides read TGTGCCTGGAGGCCGGACACCGGGGAGCTGTTTTTT.

The J gene is TRBJ1-1, the V gene TRBV30; D unresolved. CDR1 and CDR2 from the germline V gene are GTSNPN and SVGIG (reference sequence). Deletions cut 4 bases from V and 7 bases from J, with 10 bases between. There are 11 residues in the CDR3. CDR3 region: CAWNPVGEAFF. DNA for the CDR3: TGTGCCTGGAACCCGGTTGGTGAAGCTTTCTTT.

The genes are TRBV7-2 and TRBJ2-2; 9 bases are a match to TRBD2. The germline CDR1 and CDR2 sequences are SGHTA and FQGNSA. The CDR3 totals 17 residues. V lost 3 bases, J lost 7 bases, and 12 bases stayed unmatched. The CDR3 bases are TGTGCCAGCAGCTTCGTGGGGCTAGCGGGGTTGGACGGGGAGCTGTTTTTT. It yields the protein CASSFVGLAGLDGELFF. Combining the CDR3 with reference TRBV7-2 and TRBJ2-2 gives the whole variable domain GAGVSQSPSNKVTEKGKDVELRCDPISGHTALYWYRQSLGQGLEFLIYFQGNSAPDKSGLPSDRFSAERTGGSVSTLTIQRTQQEDSAVYLCASSFVGLAGLDGELFFGEGSRLTVL.

The chain carries TRBV29-1 and TRBJ1-1; D possibly corresponds to TRBD1 (6 bases). CDR1 is SQVTM, CDR2 ANQGSEA, per germline. V was cut by 7 bases and J by 2 bases, with 17 bases left in between. The CDR3 length is 14 residues. The DNA of the CDR3 is TGCAGCGCTCGTCCCCCGGGGGGCAACACTGAAGCTTTCTTT. Translation gives CSARPPGGNTEAFF.

This chain joins TRBV5-8 and TRBJ2-5, with TRBD2 matching over 8 bases. V lost 4 bases to trimming and J lost 3 bases; unmatched junction nucleotides: 23. In germline, CDR1 is SGHTS, CDR2 YDEGEE. The CDR3 has 20 amino acids. CDR3 in amino acids: CASSLTWGSPGLDTEETQYF. For the CDR3, the DNA is TGTGCCAGCAGCCTTACGTGGGGATCACCGGGACTAGATACCGAAGAGACCCAGTACTTC.

The chain uses TRBV19 and TRBJ2-6; D unclear. This CDR3 comprises 17 residues. Germline assignment: CDR1 LNHDA and CDR2 SQIVND (reference sequence). Trimming cost V 4 bases and J 4 bases, with 17 bases left between them. In nucleotides, the CDR3 is TGTGCCAGTAGTACAGAAATTTTAACGAGGGGGGCCAACGTCCTGACTTTC. This sequence encodes CASSTEILTRGANVLTF.

This chain connects TRBV3-1 (or the pseudogene TRBV3-2) to TRBJ2-1; D is ambiguous. The CDR3 is 12 residues long. V was clipped by 0 bases and J by 9 bases, with 6 bases between them. Germline V lookup: CDR1 LGHDT, CDR2 YNNKEL (reference sequence). Here the CDR3 reads CASSQDFGEQFF. CDR3 sequence (DNA): TGTGCCAGCAGCCAAGATTTCGGTGAGCAGTTCTTC.

A single count supports this clone. This chain connects TRBV24-1 to TRBJ2-2; D remains ambiguous. The CDR3 totals 12 residues. The V end was cut by 5 bases, the J end by 6 bases, with 6 bases between. Germline lookup yields CDR1 KGHDR and CDR2 SFDVKD. The CDR3 here is CATSGTAGELFF. CDR3 in DNA: TGTGCCACCAGTGGCACGGCCGGGGAGCTGTTTTTT.

The gene calls are TRBV11-2 and TRBJ1-3; tentative D call: TRBD1 (5 bases). The CDR3 covers 16 residues. Germline V gene data show CDR1 as SGHAT and CDR2 as FQNNGV. V was trimmed by 5 bases and J by 0 bases, leaving 14 bases between them. For the CDR3, the DNA is TGTGCCAGCAGCCCGGGGGTGATGACCTCTGGAAACACCATATATTTT. This translates into CASSPGVMTSGNTIYF.

The chain links TRBV7-9 to TRBJ1-2; possibly TRBD1 for D (5 bases). The V end lost 5 bases, the J end lost 3 bases, and 10 bases lay between the germline ends. In germline, CDR1 is SEHNR, CDR2 FQNEAQ (reference sequence). This CDR3 is built from 13 residues. This CDR3 reads CASSVDMDYGYTF. In DNA, the CDR3 is TGTGCCAGCAGCGTGGACATGGACTATGGCTACACCTTC.